The 31 T cell receptor beta chains listed next were all sequenced from one sample in a study of cytomegalovirus exposure and HLA in healthy donors. The study ran its PCR with 60 Vbeta and 13 Jbeta primers. The assay was immunoSEQ multiplex PCR, and TCRdb's table has in-frame clones only and misses some. The table includes fewer than 130,000 clones, around 80% detected once. The sequenced sample was PBMCs. All receptors derive from a woman in her thirties or forties in good health and CMV-seronegative.

This chain uses TRBV2 with TRBJ1-2; D is unclear. Trimming took off 4 bases at V and 4 bases at J, with 10 bases between the two ends. The CDR3 is 13 amino acids. Germline V gene data show CDR1 as SNHLY and CDR2 as FYNNEI. The CDR3 coding sequence is TGTGCCAGCAGTGTTAATCCGGGCTATGGCTACACCTTC. Its protein is CASSVNPGYGYTF.

The rearrangement joins TRBV10-3 to TRBJ1-1; 10 bases map to TRBD1. Trimming cost V 10 bases and J 3 bases; bases outside gene matches: 2. CDR3 length equals 12 residues. Germline V gene sequence: CDR1 ENHRY, CDR2 SYGVKD. The CDR3 region has the DNA TGTGCCACCGGGACAGGGGACACTGAAGCTTTCTTT. As protein: CATGTGDTEAFF.

This chain joins TRBV7-2 and TRBJ1-3, with D tentatively TRBD1 (6 bases). Germline V gene lookup returns CDR1 SGHTA and CDR2 FQGNSA. The CDR3 runs to 14 residues. V was shortened by 0 bases and J by 3 bases, with 6 bases between the two germline ends. CDR3 in DNA: TGTGCCAGCAGCTTAGCAGGGGGTGGAAACACCATATATTTT. Protein product: CASSLAGGGNTIYF.

This rearrangement joins TRBV19 to TRBJ1-5, with D possibly matching TRBD1 (5 bases). The V end was cut by 3 bases, the J end by 0 bases, with 12 bases between. The germline V gene has CDR1 LNHDA and CDR2 SQIVND (reference sequence). CDR3 size: 16 residues. CDR3 DNA sequence: TGTGCCAGTAGTATTCAAGGGGCCCCTAGCAATCAGCCCCAGCATTTT. Its protein is CASSIQGAPSNQPQHF.

The chain joins TRBV2 to TRBJ2-7; 7 bases fit TRBD2. Germline CDR1 reads SNHLY; CDR2 reads FYNNEI. The CDR3 length is 15 residues. The J segment lost 0 bases and the V segment lost 3 bases, leaving 5 bases of the junction unmatched. Here the CDR3 reads CASSDGGGVSYEQYF. Here the CDR3 DNA reads TGTGCCAGCAGTGATGGCGGGGGAGTCTCCTACGAGCAGTACTTC.

This clone has just a few counts. The CDR3 DNA reads as TGTGCCAGCAGTGAAAGGGGGCAGGCTGAAGCTTTCTTT. It yields the protein CASSERGQAEAFF. This chain uses TRBV6-1 with TRBJ1-1; 7 positions agree with TRBD1. The trim removed 2 bases at V and 6 bases at J, leaving 3 bases unmatched. CDR1 and CDR2 (germline): MNHNS, SASEGT. The CDR3 is made up of 13 amino acids.

This sequence joins TRBV7-2 and TRBJ1-6, with TRBD1 identical over 10 bases. V was pared by 7 bases and J by 8 bases, with 5 bases of the junction left unmatched. The CDR3 runs 14 residues. CDR1 is SGHTA and CDR2 is FQGNSA in the germline V gene. This CDR3 is CASTRTGGYSPLHF. The CDR3 DNA sequence: TGTGCCAGCACCCGGACAGGGGGATATTCACCCCTCCACTTT.

This sequence joins TRBV7-8 and TRBJ2-1; 13 bases align to TRBD2. Germline V CDR1 and CDR2: SGHVS, FQNEAQ. Unmatched junction bases numbered 13, after V lost 0 bases and J lost 2 bases. The CDR3 sequence is 21 residues long. CDR3 sequence (DNA): TGTGCCAGCAGCTTAGCGCGCCCCGTAGAACTAGCGGGGGGGACCTACAATGAGCAGTTCTTC. Protein sequence: CASSLARPVELAGGTYNEQFF.

The chain uses TRBV15 and TRBJ2-1; the D gene is possibly TRBD1 (8 bases). Germline values: CDR1 LNHNV, CDR2 YYDKDF (reference sequence). This CDR3 is 18 amino acids long. Trimming removed 0 bases at V and 0 bases at J, with 15 bases between. This chain's CDR3 is CATSRDRGDRSSYNEQFF. The CDR3 DNA sequence: TGTGCCACCAGCAGAGATCGGGGGGACAGGAGCTCCTACAATGAGCAGTTCTTC.

The chain is built from TRBV4-3 and TRBJ1-4; possible D gene TRBD1, 5 bases. V was trimmed by 5 bases and J by 0 bases, leaving 19 bases between them. This CDR3 is 18 amino acids long. Germline assignment: CDR1 LGHNA and CDR2 YSLEER. The CDR3 region has the DNA TGCGCCAGCAGCACCCACATTGGGGGGGGGTCAACTAATGAAAAACTGTTTTTT. It translates to CASSTHIGGGSTNEKLFF.

The V gene is TRBV27, the J gene TRBJ2-1; the D gene is possibly TRBD1 (5 bases). The CDR3 runs 14 residues. The V end lost 0 bases, the J end lost 10 bases, and 13 bases lay between the germline ends. Germline CDR1 MNHEY, CDR2 SMNVEV (reference sequence). CDR3 sequence reads: CASSLSGRAAEQFF. CDR3 nucleotides: TGTGCCAGCAGTTTATCTGGCAGGGCCGCGGAGCAGTTCTTC.

This clone turned up a few times. The rearrangement uses TRBV18 and TRBJ1-6, with 11 bases aligning to TRBD1. This CDR3 comprises 15 residues. V trimming: 3 bases; J trimming: 10 bases; junction bases outside the gene matches: 5. CDR1 is KGHSH, CDR2 LQKENI, per germline. The CDR3 DNA sequence: TGTGCCAGCTCACCCTACGGGGACAGGGGGTCACCCCTCCACTTT. This codes for CASSPYGDRGSPLHF.

This rearrangement joins TRBV7-2 to TRBJ2-7; 9 bases align to TRBD2. Per the germline V gene, CDR1 is SGHTA and CDR2 is FQGNSA. This CDR3 comprises 18 residues. Trimming took 1 base from V and 4 from J; bases not matched to a gene: 14. This CDR3 is CASSLDTRASGNSYEQYF. The CDR3 DNA is TGTGCCAGCAGCTTAGATACTCGGGCTAGCGGGAATAGTTACGAGCAGTACTTC.

The CDR3 reads CASSFWRDGADTQYF. The CDR3, as DNA: TGTGCCAGCAGTTTTTGGCGGGATGGGGCAGATACGCAGTATTTT. The V call is TRBV27, the J call TRBJ2-3; possible D gene TRBD2, 6 bases. Trimming stripped 3 bases from V and 4 bases from J, with 14 bases between. This CDR3 region has 15 residues. Germline assignment: CDR1 MNHEY and CDR2 SMNVEV (reference sequence).

CDR3 nucleotides: TGTGCCAGCAGTGGGACAGGGGGGCACTATGGCTACACCTTC. Its translation: CASSGTGGHYGYTF. The chain joins TRBV27 to TRBJ1-2; TRBD1 matches 11 bases. The CDR3 length is 14 residues. Germline values: CDR1 MNHEY, CDR2 SMNVEV (reference sequence). Unmatched junction bases numbered 2, after V lost 5 bases and J lost 3 bases.

The gene calls are TRBV9 and TRBJ1-2; perhaps TRBD1 as D (5 bases). CDR1 SGDLS and CDR2 YYNGEE come from the germline V gene. The CDR3 spans 13 residues. Deletions cut 0 bases from V and 9 bases from J, with 12 bases between. The CDR3 DNA sequence: TGTGCCAGCAGCGTAGTTGGGGCAGTCCGCTACACCTTC. It specifies CASSVVGAVRYTF.

This chain connects TRBV9 to TRBJ1-3, with D possibly matching TRBD1 (6 bases). Trimming took off 0 bases at V and 1 base at J, with 8 bases between the two ends. CDR1 SGDLS and CDR2 YYNGEE come from the germline V gene. The CDR3 runs to 15 residues. The CDR3 spells CASSVGGPSGNTIYF. The CDR3 DNA is TGTGCCAGCAGCGTAGGGGGGCCGTCTGGAAACACCATATATTTT.

V usage is TRBV2 and J usage is TRBJ2-3; weak D call: TRBD2 (5 bases). CDR1 and CDR2 (germline): SNHLY, FYNNEI. This CDR3 region has 14 residues. V shed 4 bases and J shed 1 base, with 9 bases lying between them. The DNA for the CDR3 is TGTGCCAGCAGTGTGTACGGGGGCACAGATACGCAGTATTTT. This gives the protein CASSVYGGTDTQYF.

The chain combines TRBV19 with TRBJ1-5; no firm D call. This CDR3 contains 15 residues. The V end was cut by 6 bases, the J end by 2 bases, with 14 bases between. In germline, CDR1 is LNHDA, CDR2 SQIVND (reference sequence). The DNA for the CDR3 is TGTGCCAGTAGCACTGCGGTGTATGGCAATCAGCCCCAGCATTTT. Translating it yields CASSTAVYGNQPQHF.

This clone was seen just once. The rearrangement uses TRBV23-1 and TRBJ1-1, with TRBD1 matching 9 bases. TRBV23-1 is an open reading frame whose function is uncertain. This CDR3 comprises 17 residues. V trimming: 2 bases; J trimming: 3 bases; junction bases outside the gene matches: 10. CDR3 bases: TGCGCCAGCAGTCAAAGACAGGGGGGTCCGAAGTACACTGAAGCTTTCTTT. This sequence encodes CASSQRQGGPKYTEAFF.

In this sample, this clone turned up a few times. V is TRBV10-1 and J is TRBJ2-1; 8 bases agree with TRBD1. Germline values: CDR1 WNHNN, CDR2 SYGVQD (reference sequence). The CDR3 covers 12 residues. The trim removed 6 bases at V and 6 bases at J, leaving 1 base unmatched. The CDR3 sequence: CASRTGGNEQFF. CDR3 coding DNA: TGCGCCAGCAGAACAGGGGGCAATGAGCAGTTCTTC.

The chain uses TRBV10-3 and TRBJ2-7; TRBD1 might be the D (6 bases). The CDR3 contains 15 residues. Germline loops: CDR1 ENHRY, CDR2 SYGVKD. Trimming took 3 bases from V and 4 from J, leaving 16 bases between them. The CDR3 reads CAISDRAGADYEQYF. CDR3 DNA sequence: TGTGCCATCAGTGATCGGGCAGGGGCTGATTACGAGCAGTACTTC.

V and J are TRBV9 and TRBJ2-1; possible D gene TRBD2, 5 bases. The CDR3 has 11 residues. CDR1 and CDR2 (germline): SGDLS, YYNGEE. V was trimmed by 7 bases and J by 3 bases, leaving 5 bases between them. CDR3 bases: TGTGCCAGCGGGAGCTACAATGAGCAGTTCTTC. Translation gives CASGSYNEQFF.

CDR3 sequence: CASSLSPEPAKNIQYF. The CDR3 DNA reads as TGTGCCAGCAGTTTATCCCCTGAGCCGGCCAAAAACATTCAGTACTTC. The chain couples TRBV27 to TRBJ2-4; D gene uncertain. Trimming pared 0 bases from V and 1 base from J, leaving 10 bases between. The CDR3 totals 16 residues. CDR1 and CDR2 (germline): MNHEY, SMNVEV (reference sequence).

In its sample, this clone was seen a few times. J is TRBJ1-2 and V is TRBV5-1; 9 bases map to TRBD1. The germline CDR1 and CDR2 sequences are SGHRS and YFSETQ. With 4 bases clipped from V and 7 bases from J, the junction kept 14 bases outside the gene matches. CDR3 length: 16 residues. CDR3 residues: CASSVTGTGILVGYTF. In nucleotides, the CDR3 is TGCGCCAGCAGCGTGACCGGGACAGGGATCTTGGTTGGCTACACCTTC. Filled out from reference TRBV5-1 and TRBJ1-2, the complete variable domain reads KAGVTQTPRYLIKTRGQQVTLSCSPISGHRSVSWYQQTPGQGLQFLFEYFSETQRNKGNFPGRFSGRQFSNSRSEMNVSTLELGDSALYLCASSVTGTGILVGYTFGSGTRLTVV.

This clone has only one observation. This chain uses TRBV28 with TRBJ1-2, with D tentatively TRBD1 (6 bases). V was pared by 7 bases and J by 5 bases, with 14 bases between. The CDR3 runs to 13 residues. CDR1 is MDHEN and CDR2 is SYDVKM in the germline V gene. The CDR3 region has the DNA TGTGCCAGCACCCCGGGGGGGCGGTATGGCTACACCTTC. It is translated as CASTPGGRYGYTF.

This clone was detected only a few times. The rearrangement joins TRBV28 to TRBJ2-1; 7 positions agree with TRBD2. CDR3 length: 18 amino acids. The V gene end was trimmed by 6 bases and the J gene end by 8 bases; junction bases not matched to a gene: 22. The germline CDR1 and CDR2 sequences are MDHEN and SYDVKM. CDR3 sequence (DNA): TGTGCCAGCAGGGATGGGGGATGGGGGAGCGGGAACCCCCATGAGCAGTTCTTC. As protein: CASRDGGWGSGNPHEQFF.

This sequence joins TRBV7-2 and TRBJ2-1; TRBD1 matches at 12 bases. The CDR3 is 15 residues long. V dropped 5 bases and J dropped 7; count of bases not matched to a gene: 6. Germline CDR1 SGHTA, CDR2 FQGNSA. DNA of the CDR3: TGTGCCAGCAGCGCCGGGACAGGGGGCATTAATGAGCAGTTCTTC. It yields the protein CASSAGTGGINEQFF.

This clone turned up a few times. This chain joins TRBV16 and TRBJ1-2, with 9 positions matching TRBD1. The V and J ends lost 3 bases and 8 bases, in that order; junction bases with no gene match: 4. Germline CDR1 KGHSY, CDR2 FQNENV. The CDR3 loop spans 13 amino acids. CDR3 loop: CASSQTGGGGYTF. CDR3 coding DNA: TGTGCCAGCAGCCAGACAGGGGGAGGCGGCTACACCTTC.

The J gene is TRBJ2-1, the V gene TRBV7-9; TRBD1 matches at 9 bases. The CDR3 is made up of 16 amino acids. The ends lost 3 bases at V and 5 bases at J; junction bases unmatched: 8. Looked up from germline, CDR1 is SEHNR and CDR2 is FQNEAQ (reference sequence). The CDR3 DNA is TGTGCCAGCAGCTTTCCACAGGGGGCGACCCACAATGAGCAGTTCTTC. It codes for CASSFPQGATHNEQFF.

The J gene is TRBJ1-3, the V gene TRBV4-3; D remains ambiguous. The CDR3 is 16 residues long. The germline V gene encodes CDR1 LGHNA and CDR2 YSLEER. The V and J ends lost 1 base and 0 bases respectively, with 10 bases between them. CDR3 sequence reads: CASSQGALSSGNTIYF. The CDR3 bases are TGCGCCAGCAGCCAAGGGGCCTTGAGCTCTGGAAACACCATATATTTT.